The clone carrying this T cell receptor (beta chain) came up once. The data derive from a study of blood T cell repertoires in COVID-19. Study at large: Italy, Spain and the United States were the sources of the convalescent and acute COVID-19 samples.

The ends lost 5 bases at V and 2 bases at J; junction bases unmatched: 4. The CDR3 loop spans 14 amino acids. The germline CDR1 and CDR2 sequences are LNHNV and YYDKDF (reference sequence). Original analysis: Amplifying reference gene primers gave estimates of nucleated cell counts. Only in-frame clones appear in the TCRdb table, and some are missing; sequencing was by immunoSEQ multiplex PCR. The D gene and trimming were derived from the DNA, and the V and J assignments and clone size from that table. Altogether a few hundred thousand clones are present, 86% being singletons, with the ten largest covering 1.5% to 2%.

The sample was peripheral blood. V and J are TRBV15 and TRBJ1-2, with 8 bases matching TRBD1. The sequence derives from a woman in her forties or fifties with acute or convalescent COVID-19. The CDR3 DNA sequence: TGTGCCACCAGCCCCCGACAGGGGAACTATGGCTACACCTTC. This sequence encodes CATSPRQGNYGYTF.